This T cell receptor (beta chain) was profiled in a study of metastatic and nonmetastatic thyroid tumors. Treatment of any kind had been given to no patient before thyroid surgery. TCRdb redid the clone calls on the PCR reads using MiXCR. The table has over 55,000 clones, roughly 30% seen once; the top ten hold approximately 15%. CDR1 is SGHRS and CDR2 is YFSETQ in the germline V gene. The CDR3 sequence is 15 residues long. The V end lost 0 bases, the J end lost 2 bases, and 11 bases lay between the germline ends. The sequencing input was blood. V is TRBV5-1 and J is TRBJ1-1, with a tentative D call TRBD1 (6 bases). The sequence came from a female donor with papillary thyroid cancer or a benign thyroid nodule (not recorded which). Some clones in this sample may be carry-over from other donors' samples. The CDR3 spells CASSLGLGGNTEAFF. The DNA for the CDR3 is TGCGCCAGCAGCTTGGGTTTAGGGGGTAACACTGAAGCTTTCTTT.